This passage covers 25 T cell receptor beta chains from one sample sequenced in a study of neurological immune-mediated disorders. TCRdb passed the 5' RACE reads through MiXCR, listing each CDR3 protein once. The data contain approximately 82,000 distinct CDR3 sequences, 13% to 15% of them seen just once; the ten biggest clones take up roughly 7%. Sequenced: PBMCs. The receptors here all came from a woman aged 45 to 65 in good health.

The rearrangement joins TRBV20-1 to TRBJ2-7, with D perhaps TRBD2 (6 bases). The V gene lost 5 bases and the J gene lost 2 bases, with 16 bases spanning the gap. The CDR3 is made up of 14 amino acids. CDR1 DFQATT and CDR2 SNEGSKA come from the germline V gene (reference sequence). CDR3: CSAGYPGEAYEQYF. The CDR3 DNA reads TGCAGTGCTGGATATCCGGGAGAGGCCTACGAGCAGTACTTC.

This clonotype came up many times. In DNA, the CDR3 is TGTGCCAGCAGCTTAGGAGCGGGGCAAGCCTACGAGCAGTACTTC. Translation: CASSLGAGQAYEQYF. The V call is TRBV7-9, the J call TRBJ2-7; 7 nucleotides agree with TRBD2. V lost 1 base to trimming and J lost 2 bases; unmatched junction nucleotides: 5. Germline V gene data show CDR1 as SEHNR and CDR2 as FQNEAQ (reference sequence). This CDR3 has 15 residues. The full variable domain, with the rest looked up from reference TRBV7-9 and TRBJ2-7, is DTGVSQNPRHKITKRGQNVTFRCDPISEHNRLYWYRQTLGQGPEFLTYFQNEAQLEKSRLLSDRFSAERPKGSFSTLEIQRTEQGDSAMYLCASSLGAGQAYEQYFGPGTRLTVT.

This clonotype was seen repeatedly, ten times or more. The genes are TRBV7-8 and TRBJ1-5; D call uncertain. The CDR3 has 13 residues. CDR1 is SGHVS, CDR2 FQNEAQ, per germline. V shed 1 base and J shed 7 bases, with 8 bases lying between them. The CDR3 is CASSLVEDQPQHF. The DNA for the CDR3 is TGTGCCAGCAGCTTAGTAGAAGACCAGCCCCAGCATTTT.

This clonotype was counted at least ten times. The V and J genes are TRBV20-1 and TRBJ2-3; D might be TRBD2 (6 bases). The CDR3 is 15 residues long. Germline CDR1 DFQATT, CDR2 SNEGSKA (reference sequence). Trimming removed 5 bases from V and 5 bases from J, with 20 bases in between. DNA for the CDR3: TGCAGTGCTCCAGCCGGCGGGAACTACAGAGATACGCAGTATTTT. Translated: CSAPAGGNYRDTQYF.

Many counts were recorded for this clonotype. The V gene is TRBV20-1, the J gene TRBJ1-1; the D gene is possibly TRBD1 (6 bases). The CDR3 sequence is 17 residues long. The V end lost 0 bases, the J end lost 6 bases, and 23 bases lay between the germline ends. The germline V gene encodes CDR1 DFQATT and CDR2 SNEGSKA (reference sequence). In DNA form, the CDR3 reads TGCAGTGCTAGAGATGGGATGAGTGGGGGCAGTAGCTCTGAAGCTTTCTTT. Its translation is CSARDGMSGGSSSEAFF.

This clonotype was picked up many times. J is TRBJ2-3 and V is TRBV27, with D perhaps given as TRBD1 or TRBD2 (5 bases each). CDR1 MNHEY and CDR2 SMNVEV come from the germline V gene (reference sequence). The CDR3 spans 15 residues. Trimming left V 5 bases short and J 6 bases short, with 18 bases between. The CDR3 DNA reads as TGTGCCAGCAGTAGAGGGACCACATCCGGGGATACGCAGTATTTT. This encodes CASSRGTTSGDTQYF.

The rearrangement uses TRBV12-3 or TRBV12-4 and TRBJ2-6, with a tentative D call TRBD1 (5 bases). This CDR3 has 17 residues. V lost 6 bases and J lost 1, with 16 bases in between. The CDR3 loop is CASRRIGGASGANVLTF. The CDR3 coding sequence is TGTGCCAGCAGAAGGATTGGTGGGGCGTCTGGGGCCAACGTCCTGACTTTC.

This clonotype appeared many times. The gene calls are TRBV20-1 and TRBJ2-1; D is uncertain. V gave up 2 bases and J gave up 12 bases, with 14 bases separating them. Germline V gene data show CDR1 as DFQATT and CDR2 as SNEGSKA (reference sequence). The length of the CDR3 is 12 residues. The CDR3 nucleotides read TGCAGTGCTAGATTGAATGATCTATCGCAGTTCTTC. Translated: CSARLNDLSQFF.

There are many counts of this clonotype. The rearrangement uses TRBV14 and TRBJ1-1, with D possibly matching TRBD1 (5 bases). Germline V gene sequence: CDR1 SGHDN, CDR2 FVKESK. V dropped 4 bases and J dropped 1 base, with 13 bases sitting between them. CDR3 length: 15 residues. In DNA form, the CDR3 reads TGTGCCAGCAGCCTGTTCCAGGGAAAGAACACTGAAGCTTTCTTT. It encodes CASSLFQGKNTEAFF.

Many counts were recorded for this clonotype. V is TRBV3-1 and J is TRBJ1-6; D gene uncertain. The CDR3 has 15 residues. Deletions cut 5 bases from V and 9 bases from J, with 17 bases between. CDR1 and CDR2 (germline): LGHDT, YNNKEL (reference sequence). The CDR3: CASSSRTDFSSPLHF. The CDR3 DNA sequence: TGTGCCAGCAGCTCCCGGACGGATTTTTCTTCACCCCTCCACTTT.

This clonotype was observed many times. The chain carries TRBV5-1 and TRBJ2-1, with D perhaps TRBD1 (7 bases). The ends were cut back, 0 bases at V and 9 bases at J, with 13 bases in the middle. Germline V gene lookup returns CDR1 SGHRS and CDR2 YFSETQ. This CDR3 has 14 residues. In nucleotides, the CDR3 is TGCGCCAGCAGCTTGGGCCAGGGGGAGGTTGAGCAGTTCTTC. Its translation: CASSLGQGEVEQFF.

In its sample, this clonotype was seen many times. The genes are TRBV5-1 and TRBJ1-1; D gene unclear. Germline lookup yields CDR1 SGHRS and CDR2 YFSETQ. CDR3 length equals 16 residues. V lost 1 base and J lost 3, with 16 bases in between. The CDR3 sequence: CASSLSGATSYTEAFF. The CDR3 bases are TGCGCCAGCAGCTTGTCGGGCGCCACGAGCTACACTGAAGCTTTCTTT.

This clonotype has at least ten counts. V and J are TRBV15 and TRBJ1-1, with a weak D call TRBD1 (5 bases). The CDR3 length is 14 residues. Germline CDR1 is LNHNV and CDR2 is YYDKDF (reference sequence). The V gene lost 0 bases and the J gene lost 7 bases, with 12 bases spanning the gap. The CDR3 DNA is TGTGCCACCAGCAGAGATCGTACAGGTGGTGAAGCTTTCTTT. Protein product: CATSRDRTGGEAFF.

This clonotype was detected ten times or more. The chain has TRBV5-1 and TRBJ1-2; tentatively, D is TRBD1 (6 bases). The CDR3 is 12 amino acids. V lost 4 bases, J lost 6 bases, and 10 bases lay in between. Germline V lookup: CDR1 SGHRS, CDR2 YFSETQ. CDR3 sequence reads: CASSLQGNGYTF. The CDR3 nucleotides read TGCGCCAGCAGCCTGCAGGGGAATGGCTACACCTTC.

In DNA form, the CDR3 reads TGTGCCAGCAGCACAAGGGGTTACCCCTGGGATGAGCAGTTCTTC. Translating gives CASSTRGYPWDEQFF. The J gene is TRBJ2-1, the V gene TRBV9, with D possibly TRBD1 on 5 matching bases. The CDR3 has 15 amino acids. V dropped 4 bases and J dropped 8 bases, with 19 bases sitting between them. Germline values: CDR1 SGDLS, CDR2 YYNGEE.

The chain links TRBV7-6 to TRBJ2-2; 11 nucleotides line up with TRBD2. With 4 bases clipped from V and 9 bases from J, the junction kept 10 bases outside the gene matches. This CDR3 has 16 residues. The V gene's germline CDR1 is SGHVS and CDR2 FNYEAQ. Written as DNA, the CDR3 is TGTGCCAGCAGCTCCTCCGGGACTAGCGGTACGAGGGAGCTGTTTTTT. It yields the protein CASSSSGTSGTRELFF.

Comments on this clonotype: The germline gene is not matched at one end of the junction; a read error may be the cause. This chain's CDR3 is CTSSPALAGGNNEQFF. CDR3 DNA: TGTACCAGCTCACCAGCACTAGCGGGAGGCAACAATGAGCAGTTCTTC. V gene TRBV18 combines with J gene TRBJ2-1; TRBD2 agrees at 12 bases. CDR3 length: 16 residues. Germline V lookup: CDR1 KGHSH, CDR2 LQKENI.

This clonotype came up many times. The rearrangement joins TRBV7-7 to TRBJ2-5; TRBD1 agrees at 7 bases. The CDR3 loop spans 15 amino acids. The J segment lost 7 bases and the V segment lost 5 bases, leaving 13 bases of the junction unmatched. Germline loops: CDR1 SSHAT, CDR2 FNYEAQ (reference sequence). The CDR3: CASSPQQGLAGTQYF. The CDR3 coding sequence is TGTGCCAGCAGCCCCCAACAGGGGTTGGCTGGGACCCAGTACTTC.

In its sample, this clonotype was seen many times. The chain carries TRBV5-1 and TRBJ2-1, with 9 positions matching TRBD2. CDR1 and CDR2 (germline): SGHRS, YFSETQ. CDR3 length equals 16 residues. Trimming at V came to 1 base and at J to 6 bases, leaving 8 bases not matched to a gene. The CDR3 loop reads CASSLNAGGQFNEQFF. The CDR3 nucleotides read TGCGCCAGCAGCTTGAACGCGGGGGGGCAATTCAATGAGCAGTTCTTC.

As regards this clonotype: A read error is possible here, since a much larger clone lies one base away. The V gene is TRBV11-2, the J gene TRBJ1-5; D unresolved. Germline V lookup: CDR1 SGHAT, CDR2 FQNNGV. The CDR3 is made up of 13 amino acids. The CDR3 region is CASSLALWQPQNF. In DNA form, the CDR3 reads TGTGCCAGCAGCTTAGCCTTGTGGCAGCCCCAGAATTTT. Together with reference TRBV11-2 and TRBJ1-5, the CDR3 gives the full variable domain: EAGVAQSPRYKIIEKRQSVAFWCNPISGHATLYWYQQILGQGPKLLIQFQNNGVVDDSQLPKDRFSAERLKGVDSTLKIQPAKLEDSAVYLCASSLALWQPQNFGDGTRLSIL.

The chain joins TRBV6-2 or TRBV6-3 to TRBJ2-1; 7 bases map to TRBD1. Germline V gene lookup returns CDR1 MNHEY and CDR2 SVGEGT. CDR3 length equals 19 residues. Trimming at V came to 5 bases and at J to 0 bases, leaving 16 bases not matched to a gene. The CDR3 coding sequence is TGTGCCAGCAGTCAAACCCCAGCAGGGGGTGGGCACTCCTACAATGAGCAGTTCTTC. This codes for CASSQTPAGGGHSYNEQFF.

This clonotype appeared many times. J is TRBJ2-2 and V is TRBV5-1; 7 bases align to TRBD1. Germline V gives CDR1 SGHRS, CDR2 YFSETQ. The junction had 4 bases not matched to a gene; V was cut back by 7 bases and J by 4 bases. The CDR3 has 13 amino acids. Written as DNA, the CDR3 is TGCGCCAGCGAACAGGGGAGCACCGGGGAGCTGTTTTTT. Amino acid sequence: CASEQGSTGELFF.

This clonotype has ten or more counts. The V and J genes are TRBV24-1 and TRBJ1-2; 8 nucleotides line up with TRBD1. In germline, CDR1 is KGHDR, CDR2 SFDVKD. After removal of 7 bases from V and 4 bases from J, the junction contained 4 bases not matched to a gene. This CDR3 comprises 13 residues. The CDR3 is CATSPGGAYGYTF. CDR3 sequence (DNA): TGTGCCACCAGCCCAGGGGGCGCCTATGGCTACACCTTC.

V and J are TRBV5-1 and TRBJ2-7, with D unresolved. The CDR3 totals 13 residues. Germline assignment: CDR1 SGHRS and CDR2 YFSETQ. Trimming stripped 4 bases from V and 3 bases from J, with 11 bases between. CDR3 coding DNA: TGCGCCAGCAGCGTTGAACAGCTCTACGAGCAGTACTTC. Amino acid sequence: CASSVEQLYEQYF.

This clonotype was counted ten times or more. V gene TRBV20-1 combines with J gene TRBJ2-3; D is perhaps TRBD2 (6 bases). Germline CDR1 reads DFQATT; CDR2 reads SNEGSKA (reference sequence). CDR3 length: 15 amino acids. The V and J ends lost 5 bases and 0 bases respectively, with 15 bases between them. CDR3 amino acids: CSALNGGSSTDTQYF. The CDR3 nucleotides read TGCAGTGCTCTGAATGGGGGGAGTAGCACAGATACGCAGTATTTT.